This T cell receptor (beta chain) appears in the sequencing data of a study of T cell changes during pregnancy in multiple sclerosis. V gave up 7 bases and J gave up 5 bases; unmatched junction bases: 9. The CDR3 totals 14 residues. Germline V gives CDR1 MNHNS, CDR2 SASEGT. Only in-frame clones appear in the TCRdb table, and some are missing; sequencing was by immunoSEQ multiplex PCR. Among roughly 57,000 clones listed, roughly 94% were seen once. This sample comprised CD8+ T cells from peripheral blood mononuclear cells, obtained after pregnancy. V usage is TRBV6-1 and J usage is TRBJ2-7; the match to TRBD1 covers 9 bases. The receptor was derived from a female donor with multiple sclerosis, enrolled in a pregnancy study. The CDR3 region is CASTVGTGIDEQYF. Written as DNA, the CDR3 is TGTGCCAGCACGGTCGGGACAGGGATCGACGAGCAGTACTTC.